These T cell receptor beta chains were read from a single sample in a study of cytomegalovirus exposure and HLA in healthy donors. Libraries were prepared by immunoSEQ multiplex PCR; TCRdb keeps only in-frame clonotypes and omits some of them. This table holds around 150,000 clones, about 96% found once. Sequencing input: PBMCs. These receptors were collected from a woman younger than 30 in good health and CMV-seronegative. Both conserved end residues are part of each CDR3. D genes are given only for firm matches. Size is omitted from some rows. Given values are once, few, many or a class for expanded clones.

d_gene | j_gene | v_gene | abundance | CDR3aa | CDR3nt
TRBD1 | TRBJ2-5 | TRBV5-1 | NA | CASSWDREGTQYF | TGCGCCAGCAGCTGGGACAGGGAAGGGACCCAGTACTTC
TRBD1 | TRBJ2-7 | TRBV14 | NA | CASSLGTGWSYEQYF | TGTGCCAGCAGCCTTGGGACAGGGTGGTCCTACGAGCAGTACTTC
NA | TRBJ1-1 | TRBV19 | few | CASSDGGTEAFF | TGTGCCAGTAGTGACGGGGGCACTGAAGCTTTCTTT
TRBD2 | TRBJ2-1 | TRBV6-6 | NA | CASSALAGNSYNEQFF | TGTGCCAGCAGTGCCCTAGCGGGCAACTCTTACAATGAGCAGTTCTTC
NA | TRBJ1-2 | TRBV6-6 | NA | CASSYLGQGYGYTF | TGTGCCAGCAGTTACTTAGGGCAGGGCTATGGCTACACCTTC
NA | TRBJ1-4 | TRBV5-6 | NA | CASSFRVGEKLFF | TGTGCCAGCAGCTTCAGGGTAGGAGAAAAACTGTTTTTT
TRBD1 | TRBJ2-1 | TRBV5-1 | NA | CASSSRTGGKNEQFF | TGCGCCAGCAGCTCTAGGACAGGGGGCAAGAATGAGCAGTTCTTC
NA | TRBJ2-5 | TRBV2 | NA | CASSVAGTETQYF | TGTGCCAGCAGTGTGGCGGGGACAGAGACCCAGTACTTC
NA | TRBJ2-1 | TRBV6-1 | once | CASSGMVGSRLSYNEQFF | TGTGCCAGCAGTGGAATGGTCGGGAGTAGGTTGTCCTACAATGAGCAGTTCTTC
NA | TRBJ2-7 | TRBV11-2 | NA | CASSLGYASSYEQYF | TGTGCCAGCAGCTTAGGTTATGCTAGCAGTTACGAGCAGTACTTC
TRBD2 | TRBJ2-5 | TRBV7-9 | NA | CASSVASGGAGETQYF | TGTGCCAGCAGCGTGGCTAGCGGGGGGGCCGGTGAGACCCAGTACTTC
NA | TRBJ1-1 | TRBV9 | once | CASSVEVEPGPLEAFF | TGTGCCAGCAGCGTAGAGGTCGAGCCAGGTCCCTTGGAAGCTTTCTTT
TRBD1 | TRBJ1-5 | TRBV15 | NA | CATSRIRQGRSNQPQHF | TGTGCCACCAGCAGAATCAGACAGGGAAGGAGCAATCAGCCCCAGCATTTT
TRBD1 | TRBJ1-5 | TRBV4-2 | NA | CASSPGQAHQPQHF | TGTGCCAGCAGCCCGGGACAGGCCCATCAGCCCCAGCATTTT
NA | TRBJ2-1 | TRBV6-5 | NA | CASSRNLNEQFF | TGTGCCAGCAGTCGAAACTTAAATGAGCAGTTCTTC
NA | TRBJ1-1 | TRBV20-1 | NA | CSAGFNTEAFF | TGCAGTGCCGGGTTTAACACTGAAGCTTTCTTT
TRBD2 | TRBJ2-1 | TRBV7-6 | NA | CASSPPGSGGANEQFF | TGTGCCAGCAGCCCCCCAGGTAGCGGGGGGGCCAATGAGCAGTTCTTC
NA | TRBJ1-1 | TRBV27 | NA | CASSFGGNTEAFF | TGTGCCAGCAGTTTCGGGGGGAACACTGAAGCTTTCTTT
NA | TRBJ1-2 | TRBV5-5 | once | CASSLAPERERGYTF | TGTGCCAGCAGCTTGGCCCCAGAGAGAGAGCGTGGCTACACCTTC
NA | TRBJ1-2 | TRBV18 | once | CASSPQGTLAGNFYGYTF | TGTGCCAGCTCACCCCAGGGCACGTTGGCAGGGAATTTCTACGGCTACACCTTC
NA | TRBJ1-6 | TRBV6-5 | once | CASSYRIQGRSPLHF | TGTGCCAGCAGTTACCGCATACAGGGTCGGTCACCCCTCCACTTT
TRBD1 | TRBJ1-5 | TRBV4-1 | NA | CASSRTGEGNQPQHF | TGCGCCAGCAGCCGGACAGGGGAGGGCAATCAGCCCCAGCATTTT
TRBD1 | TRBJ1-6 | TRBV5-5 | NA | CASSWDSLGKSPLHF | TGTGCCAGCAGCTGGGACAGCCTTGGGAAATCACCCCTCCACTTT
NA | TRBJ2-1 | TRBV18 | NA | CASSRQNNEQFF | TGTGCCAGCTCAAGACAGAACAATGAGCAGTTCTTC
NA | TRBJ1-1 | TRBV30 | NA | CAWGLSEAFF | TGTGCCTGGGGGCTCTCTGAAGCTTTCTTT
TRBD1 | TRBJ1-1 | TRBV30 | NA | CAARTGSYTEAFF | TGTGCCGCTCGGACAGGGAGTTACACTGAAGCTTTCTTT
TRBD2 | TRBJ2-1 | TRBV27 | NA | CASSTPAGGSSEQFF | TGTGCCAGCAGTACGCCAGCGGGGGGATCCTCGGAGCAGTTCTTC